The sequence of this TCR beta chain was determined in a study of blood T cell repertoires in COVID-19. Across the study: Collection of acute and convalescent COVID-19 samples took place in the United States, Italy and Spain. Sources were T cells, B-cell-depleted T cells, or PBMCs; the material itself was cDNA or gDNA.

Under the authors' procedure: For nucleated cells, counts were estimated from reference gene primer amplification. Profiling relied on immunoSEQ multiplex PCR, and the TCRdb table lists in-frame clones only, not all of them. V, J and clone size were drawn from that table, and D and trimming were deduced from the DNA. The sample consists of about 250,000 clones, around four fifths of them appearing once. The V end lost 11 bases, the J end lost 2 bases, and 12 bases lay between the germline ends. There are 13 residues in the CDR3. Germline assignment: CDR1 MNHEY and CDR2 SMNVEV (reference sequence). This TCR was recovered from a woman aged 65 to 85 with acute or convalescent COVID-19. Specimen: peripheral blood. This rearrangement joins TRBV27 to TRBJ2-2; no clear D gene. In DNA form, the CDR3 reads TGTGCCTCGAGGCAGAGCAACACCGGGGAGCTGTTTTTT. Translated, it gives CASRQSNTGELFF.